The entry below gives a single T cell receptor beta chain sequence along with its context. This sample is part of a study of blood T cell repertoires in COVID-19. Study-wide background: Samples taken during acute and convalescent COVID-19 were collected in the United States, Italy and Spain. Sample material is recorded as cDNA or gDNA derived from T cells, B-cell-depleted T cells, or PBMCs.

What the recovered Cohort 3 donors had was two negative PCRs, clearance, or symptom resolution. Data came from immunoSEQ multiplex PCR; TCRdb stores just in-frame clones and leaves some out. Of about 330,000 clones listed, roughly 90% are singletons. V was cut by 1 base and J by 5 bases, with 6 bases left in between. The CDR3 has 12 amino acids. From germline, CDR1 is SQVTM and CDR2 ANQGSEA. Specimen: PBMCs or T cells enriched from blood (not recorded which). The chain links TRBV29-1 to TRBJ2-1, with D unclear. This receptor was identified in a woman in her twenties or thirties who had recovered from COVID-19. The CDR3 region has the DNA TGCAGCGTTGAAGCCAAAAACAATGAGCAGTTCTTC. Its protein is CSVEAKNNEQFF.